These T cell receptor beta chains were read from a single sample in a study of T cells in Graves' hyperthyroidism and ophthalmopathy. TCRdb itself ran the multiplex PCR reads through MiXCR, one entry per CDR3 protein. The sample holds roughly 170,000 distinct CDR3 sequences, about a sixth seen once. Sequenced sample: blood. The source is a woman in her 50s with Graves' hyperthyroidism. Each CDR3 is given with its conserved first and last residue.

J | V | CDR3
TRBJ1-1 | TRBV20-1 | CSATSASRSPNTEAFF
TRBJ1-1 | TRBV18 | CASSYGGTGNTEAFF
TRBJ1-2 | TRBV6-5 | CASSYPRQGYYTF
TRBJ2-7 | TRBV2 | CASRLQGIVYEQYF
TRBJ1-6 | TRBV5-1 | CASSLGQGGQSPLHF
TRBJ1-6 | TRBV9 | CASSVGGSYNSPLHF
TRBJ1-3 | TRBV29-1 | CSATTGNSGNTIYF
TRBJ1-1 | TRBV12-3/TRBV12-4 | CASSLSLGNRRNTEAFF
TRBJ1-1 | TRBV18 | CASSPGLSAMNTEAFF
TRBJ2-7 | TRBV3-1 | CASSQAGGKQYF
TRBJ1-1 | TRBV9 | CASSVGQGGFTEAFF
TRBJ2-7 | TRBV3-1 | CASSQELRGYEQYF
TRBJ1-2 | TRBV9 | CASSVAPQSGGYTF
TRBJ2-7 | TRBV6-8 | CANSSLDGASYEQYF
TRBJ1-1 | TRBV5-6 | CASSLGVGVNTEAFF
TRBJ2-1 | TRBV5-1 | CASHWNYNEQFF
TRBJ2-7 | TRBV12-3/TRBV12-4 | CASSLHSPYEQYF
TRBJ1-6 | TRBV5-1 | CASSSWTASNSPLHF
TRBJ2-5 | TRBV20-1 | CSARGAGGLETQYF
TRBJ1-1 | TRBV5-6 | CASSLGVGQGNGSAEAFF
TRBJ2-1 | TRBV11-3 | CASSGPGQSYNEQFF
TRBJ2-2 | TRBV6-6 | CASSYSIRSGGELFF
TRBJ1-2 | TRBV27 | CASSFGQSYGYTF
TRBJ2-7 | TRBV20-1 | CSARPDGGGPYEQYF
TRBJ2-3 | TRBV5-1 | CASSFTVSSTDTQYF
TRBJ1-4 | TRBV19 | CATSGGREKLFF
TRBJ2-1 | TRBV4-1 | CASSRPPGQGVNEQFF
TRBJ2-7 | TRBV12-3/TRBV12-4 | CASSFPGTYEQYF
TRBJ1-1 | TRBV5-6 | CASSPVRIGQGGREAFF